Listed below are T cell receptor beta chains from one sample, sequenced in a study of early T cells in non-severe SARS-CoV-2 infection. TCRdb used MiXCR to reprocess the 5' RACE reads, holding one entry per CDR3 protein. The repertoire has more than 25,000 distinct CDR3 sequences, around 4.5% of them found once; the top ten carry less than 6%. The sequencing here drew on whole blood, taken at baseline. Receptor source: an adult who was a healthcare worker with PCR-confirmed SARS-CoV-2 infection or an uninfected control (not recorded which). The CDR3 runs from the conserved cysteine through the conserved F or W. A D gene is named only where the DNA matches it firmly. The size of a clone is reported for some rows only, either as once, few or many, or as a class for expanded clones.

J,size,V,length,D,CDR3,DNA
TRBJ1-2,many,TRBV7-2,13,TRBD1,CASSPDRGGGYTF,TGTGCCAGCAGCCCGGACAGGGGGGGTGGCTACACCTTC
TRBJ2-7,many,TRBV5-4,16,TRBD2,CASSFGGGSAAYEQYF,TGTGCCAGCAGCTTTGGCGGGGGATCCGCCGCCTACGAGCAGTACTTC
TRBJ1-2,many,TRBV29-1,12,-,CSVEGGGGGYTF,TGCAGCGTTGAAGGGGGGGGCGGTGGCTACACCTTC
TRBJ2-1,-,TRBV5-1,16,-,CASSLAPRDPPAEQFF,TGCGCCAGCAGCTTAGCTCCGAGGGACCCTCCGGCGGAGCAGTTCTTC
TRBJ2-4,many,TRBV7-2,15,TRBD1,CASSTPGQRKNIQYF,TGTGCCAGCAGTACCCCGGGACAGCGGAAAAACATTCAGTACTTC
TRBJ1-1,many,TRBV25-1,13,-,CASRFMGNTEAFF,TGTGCCAGCAGATTCATGGGCAACACTGAAGCTTTCTTT
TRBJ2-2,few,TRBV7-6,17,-,CASSLRTASSNTGELFF,TGTGCCAGCAGCTTAAGAACAGCCTCCTCGAACACCGGGGAGCTGTTTTTT
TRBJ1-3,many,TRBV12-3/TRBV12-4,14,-,CASLKQSSGNTIYF,TGTGCCAGCCTTAAACAGAGCTCTGGAAACACCATATATTTT
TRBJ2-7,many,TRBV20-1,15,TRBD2,CSAGSGGSESYEQYF,TGCAGTGCAGGTTCAGGCGGGAGTGAGTCCTACGAGCAGTACTTC
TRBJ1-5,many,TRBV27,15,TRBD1,CASSLLSGGNQPQHF,TGTGCCAGCAGTTTACTTTCAGGGGGCAACCAGCCCCAGCATTTT
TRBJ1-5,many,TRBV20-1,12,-,CSAGDSNQPQHF,TGCAGTGCCGGGGACAGCAATCAGCCCCAGCATTTT
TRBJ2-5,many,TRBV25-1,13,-,CAMQSGQQETQYF,TGTGCCATGCAGTCGGGGCAGCAAGAGACCCAGTACTTC
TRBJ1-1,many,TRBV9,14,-,CASSVGHLGGEAFF,TGTGCCAGCAGCGTAGGACATCTAGGGGGAGAAGCTTTCTTT
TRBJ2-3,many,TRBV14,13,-,CASSLHGADTQYF,TGTGCCAGCAGCCTTCACGGGGCAGATACGCAGTATTTT
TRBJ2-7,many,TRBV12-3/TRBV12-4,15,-,CASSPEDGGWYEQYF,TGTGCCAGCAGTCCCGAGGACGGGGGATGGTACGAGCAGTACTTC
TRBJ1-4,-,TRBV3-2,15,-,CASSPGTGPNEKLFF,TGTGCCAGCAGCCCCGGAACAGGGCCTAATGAAAAACTGTTTTTT
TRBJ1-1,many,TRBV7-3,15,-,CASSKSPSLNTEAFF,TGTGCCAGCAGCAAAAGCCCCTCATTGAACACTGAAGCTTTCTTT
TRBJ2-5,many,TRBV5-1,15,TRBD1,CASSLGDRDIETQYF,TGCGCCAGCAGCTTGGGGGACAGGGACATAGAGACCCAGTACTTC
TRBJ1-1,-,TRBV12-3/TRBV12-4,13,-,CASSPTVNTEAFF,TGTGCCAGCAGTCCGACAGTAAACACTGAAGCTTTCTTT
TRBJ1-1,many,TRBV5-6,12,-,CASSLVATEAFF,TGTGCCAGCAGCTTGGTAGCTACTGAAGCTTTCTTT
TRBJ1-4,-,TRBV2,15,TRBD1,CASSDAQGANEKLFF,TGTGCCAGCAGTGACGCTCAGGGGGCGAATGAAAAACTGTTTTTT
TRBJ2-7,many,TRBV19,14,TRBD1,CASRPPGQGSEQYF,TGTGCCAGTAGACCACCGGGACAGGGTTCCGAGCAGTACTTC
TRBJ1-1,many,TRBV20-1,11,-,CSAPGSTEAFF,TGCAGTGCCCCTGGATCCACTGAAGCTTTCTTT
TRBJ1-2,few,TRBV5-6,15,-,CASSLWTGRVYGYTF,TGTGCCAGCAGCCTTTGGACCGGTAGAGTCTATGGCTACACCTTC
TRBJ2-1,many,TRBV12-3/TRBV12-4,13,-,CASSWDTNNEQFF,TGTGCCAGCAGTTGGGACACGAACAATGAGCAGTTCTTC
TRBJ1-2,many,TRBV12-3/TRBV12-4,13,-,CASSLNKFYGYTF,TGTGCCAGCAGTTTGAACAAGTTCTATGGCTACACCTTC
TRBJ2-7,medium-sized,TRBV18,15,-,CASSPSTVRTYEQYF,TGTGCCAGCTCCCCCAGTACGGTTCGTACCTACGAGCAGTACTTC
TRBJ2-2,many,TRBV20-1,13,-,CSAGASNTGELFF,TGCAGTGCTGGGGCAAGTAACACCGGGGAGCTGTTTTTT
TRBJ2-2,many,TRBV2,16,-,CASSEAGLANTGELFF,TGTGCCAGCAGTGAAGCGGGACTGGCGAACACCGGGGAGCTGTTTTTT
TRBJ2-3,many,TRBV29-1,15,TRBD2,CSVPLAGGPEDTQYF,TGCAGCGTTCCCCTAGCGGGAGGGCCCGAAGATACGCAGTATTTT
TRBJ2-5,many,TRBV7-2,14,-,CASSPPAVQETQYF,TGTGCCAGCAGCCCCCCGGCGGTCCAAGAGACCCAGTACTTC
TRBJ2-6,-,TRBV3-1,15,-,CASCNTGSGANVLTF,TGTGCCAGCTGTAATACAGGGTCTGGGGCCAACGTCCTGACTTTC
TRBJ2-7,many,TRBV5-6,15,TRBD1,CASSSPGQGRGEQYF,TGTGCCAGCAGCTCTCCGGGACAGGGAAGAGGCGAGCAGTACTTC
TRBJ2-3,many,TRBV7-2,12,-,CASSQSTDTQYF,TGTGCCAGCAGCCAGAGCACAGATACGCAGTATTTT
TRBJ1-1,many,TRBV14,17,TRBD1,CASSHHRGNSMNTEAFF,TGTGCCAGCAGCCATCACAGGGGGAACTCGATGAACACTGAAGCTTTCTTT
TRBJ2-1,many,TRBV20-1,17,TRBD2,CSARARSGTSLEGEQFF,TGCAGTGCTAGAGCCCGATCAGGGACTAGCCTTGAGGGTGAGCAGTTCTTC
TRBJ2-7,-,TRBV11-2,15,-,CASSLNRILGAEQYF,TGTGCCAGCAGCTTAAACAGAATACTGGGAGCCGAGCAGTACTTC
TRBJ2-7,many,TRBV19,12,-,CASMGRAYEQYF,TGTGCCAGTATGGGCAGAGCCTACGAGCAGTACTTC
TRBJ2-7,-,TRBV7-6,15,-,CASSLGPDRLDEQYF,TGTGCCAGCAGCTTAGGTCCCGACAGGCTGGACGAGCAGTACTTC
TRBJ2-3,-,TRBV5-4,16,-,CASSTPGPGSTDTQYF,TGTGCCAGCAGCACCCCCGGCCCAGGGAGCACAGATACGCAGTATTTT
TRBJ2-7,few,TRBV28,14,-,CASSFGGRSYEQYF,TGTGCCAGCAGTTTCGGCGGTAGATCCTACGAGCAGTACTTC
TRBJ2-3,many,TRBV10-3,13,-,CAISGGSTDTQYF,TGTGCCATCAGTGGGGGCAGCACAGATACGCAGTATTTT
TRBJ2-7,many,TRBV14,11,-,CASSPKGEQYF,TGTGCCAGCAGCCCGAAGGGCGAGCAGTACTTC
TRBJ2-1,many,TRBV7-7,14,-,CASSSDYGMGEQFF,TGTGCCAGCAGCTCCGACTACGGGATGGGTGAGCAGTTCTTC
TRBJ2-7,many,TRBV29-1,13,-,CSVVQGPFYEQYF,TGCAGCGTTGTGCAGGGGCCATTCTACGAGCAGTACTTC
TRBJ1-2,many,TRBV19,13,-,CASFWTGGYGYTF,TGTGCCAGTTTCTGGACTGGGGGCTACGGCTACACCTTC
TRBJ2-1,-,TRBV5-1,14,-,CASSPWTKDNEQFF,TGCGCCAGCAGCCCCTGGACAAAAGACAATGAGCAGTTCTTC
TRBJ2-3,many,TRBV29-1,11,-,CSVSQPDTQYF,TGCAGCGTATCTCAGCCAGATACGCAGTATTTT
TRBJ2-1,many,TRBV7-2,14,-,CASSLGGPINEQFF,TGTGCCAGCAGCTTAGGTGGGCCGATAAATGAGCAGTTCTTC
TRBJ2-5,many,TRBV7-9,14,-,CASSLTTGKETQYF,TGTGCCAGCAGCTTAACCACAGGGAAAGAGACCCAGTACTTC
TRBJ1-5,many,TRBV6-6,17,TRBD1,CASSYWTGLRTSQPQHF,TGTGCCAGCAGTTACTGGACAGGGCTCCGAACATCTCAGCCCCAGCATTTT
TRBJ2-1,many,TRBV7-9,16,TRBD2,CASSLESGGARNEQFF,TGTGCCAGCAGCTTAGAAAGCGGGGGGGCGAGGAATGAGCAGTTCTTC
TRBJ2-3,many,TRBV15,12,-,CATSRATDTQYF,TGTGCCACCAGCAGAGCCACAGATACGCAGTATTTT
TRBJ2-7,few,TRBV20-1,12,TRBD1,CSASGPRGQGYF,TGCAGTGCTTCCGGCCCCAGGGGGCAGGGGTACTTC